This record covers a single T cell receptor beta chain. As yet, its antigen is unknown. A read error is possible here, since a much larger clone lies one base away. V lost 1 base to trimming and J lost 0 bases; unmatched junction nucleotides: 0. The CDR3 is 14 amino acids. Germline-derived CDR1 and CDR2 are SGHRS and YFSETQ. The data stem from a study of shared clonotypes between healthy human individuals. The wider study: Donors had three CD4 naive, three CD4 memory, two CD8 naive and one CD8 memory plate apiece.

The data were produced by immunoSEQ multiplex PCR, yet TCRdb's version contains in-frame clones alone and is incomplete. The table has around 1.1 million clones, approximately 80% seen once. Study-wide results and limits: Estimated richness was generally greater in naive than memory subsets. When naive CD4 clonotypes were compared across a few donors, approximately 5% were shared.

This clonotype was sampled from a man between 18 and 35 years old in good health. Some clones in this sample may be carry-over from other donors' samples. Source material: memory CD4+ T cells from PBMCs. The subset: CD45RA-negative fraction. The chain recombines TRBV5-1 with TRBJ2-5; 7 bases align to TRBD2. The CDR3 reads CASSLSGNQETQYF. The CDR3 nucleotides read TGCGCCAGCAGCTTGAGCGGGAACCAAGAGACCCAGTACTTC.